This paragraph reports one T cell receptor (beta chain). The authors' processing: Nucleated cell counts were estimated from reference gene primer amplification. Repertoires were generated with immunoSEQ multiplex PCR, while TCRdb's copy carries only in-frame clones and drops some. V and J calls plus clone size are reproduced from that table; the DNA served to infer D and trimming. This sample has some 400,000 clones, with more than 70% found just once. These data belong to a study of blood T cell repertoires in COVID-19. The overall study: In each case, the material was cDNA or gDNA derived from T cells, B-cell-depleted T cells, or PBMCs.

This receptor was taken from a woman aged 60-70 years with COVID-19, enrolled during active disease. The material sequenced was peripheral blood.

The CDR3 loop reads CASSLVVTGSGGYTF. The CDR3 DNA is TGCGCCAGCAGCTTGGTGGTCACAGGGTCCGGTGGCTACACCTTC. This chain uses TRBV5-1 with TRBJ1-2, with D maybe TRBD1 (6 bases). Germline values: CDR1 SGHRS, CDR2 YFSETQ. Trimming shortened V by 0 bases and J by 7 bases, and 16 bases separated the two germline ends. The CDR3 has 15 residues.